Given below is one TCR beta chain in context. The data derive from a study of blood T cell repertoires in COVID-19. Source study methods: Counts of nucleated cells, estimated from reference gene primer amplification, were obtained. This table comes from immunoSEQ multiplex PCR, and its TCRdb copy is limited to in-frame clones, with some not included. The V and J calls and the clone size are those of that table, but D and trimming were determined from the DNA. Of approximately 150,000 clones in the sample, approximately 87% were seen once. The origin of this receptor is a man between 65 and 79 years old with active COVID-19. The sample comprised peripheral blood.

CDR3 residues: CAGRTSGISYEQYF. CDR3 DNA: TGTGCCGGGCGCACTAGCGGGATTTCCTACGAGCAGTACTTC. The chain recombines TRBV30 with TRBJ2-7, with TRBD2 matching 10 bases. Trimming took 8 bases from V and 1 from J; bases not matched to a gene: 8. CDR3 size: 14 residues. CDR1 GTSNPN and CDR2 SVGIG come from the germline V gene (reference sequence).